Shown below are 14 T cell receptor beta chains from a single sample sequenced in a study of graft-versus-host responses after intestinal transplantation. Measured with immunoSEQ multiplex PCR; TCRdb has only the in-frame clones, and not every one. This sample yields about 12,000 clones, of which over 70% are seen a single time; 50% belongs to the top ten. Specimen: PBMCs, collected approximately 130 days after transplant. The receptors shown here come from a human patient who received an intestinal transplant, so some T cells may come from the graft donor.

The V gene is TRBV30, the J gene TRBJ2-2, with D maybe TRBD2 (5 bases). The CDR3 is 10 residues long. V shed 8 bases and J shed 5 bases, with 6 bases lying between them. Germline loops: CDR1 GTSNPN, CDR2 SVGIG (reference sequence). Here the CDR3 reads CARGTGELFF. In DNA form, the CDR3 reads TGTGCCCGAGGGACCGGGGAGCTGTTTTTT.

The chain combines TRBV7-9 with TRBJ2-7; 7 bases are a match to TRBD1. Looked up from germline, CDR1 is SEHNR and CDR2 is FQNEAQ (reference sequence). This CDR3 spans 11 amino acids. Losses at the gene ends were 4 bases for V and 7 bases for J; bases not matched to a gene: 1. CDR3 DNA sequence: TGTGCCAGCAGCTGGGACAGAGAGCAGTACTTC. This gives the protein CASSWDREQYF.

This clone was seen only once. The chain joins TRBV5-5 to TRBJ2-7; tentatively, D is TRBD1 (6 bases). Germline V lookup: CDR1 SGHKS, CDR2 YYEKEE (reference sequence). Trimming removed 4 bases from V and 1 base from J, with 15 bases in between. This CDR3 has 15 amino acids. In nucleotides, the CDR3 is TGTGCCAGCAGCCAGAAGACAGGATTTTCCTACGAGCAGTACTTC. Encoded protein: CASSQKTGFSYEQYF.

The V and J genes are TRBV6-1 and TRBJ2-6; no firm D call. The CDR3 contains 15 residues. Trimming removed 6 bases at V and 0 bases at J, with 9 bases between. Germline CDR1 reads MNHNS; CDR2 reads SASEGT. The CDR3: CASSGTNSGANVLTF. CDR3 in DNA: TGTGCCAGCAGCGGAACCAACTCTGGGGCCAACGTCCTGACTTTC.

V and J are TRBV5-8 and TRBJ1-5, with a weak D call TRBD1 (5 bases). This CDR3 comprises 13 residues. Trimming removed 7 bases from V and 7 bases from J, with 15 bases in between. Germline CDR1 SGHTS, CDR2 YDEGEE. The CDR3 sequence is CASVGQGGQPQHF. CDR3 DNA: TGTGCCAGCGTGGGGCAGGGAGGGCAGCCCCAGCATTTT.

This clone showed up just a few times. The V gene is TRBV19, the J gene TRBJ2-3; D unresolved. CDR1 is LNHDA, CDR2 SQIVND, per germline (reference sequence). Deletions cut 6 bases from V and 2 bases from J, with 12 bases between. This CDR3 is built from 14 residues. This CDR3 is CASSRALTTDTQYF. The CDR3 coding sequence is TGTGCCAGTAGCAGAGCTTTAACCACAGATACGCAGTATTTT. The full variable domain, its missing parts supplied by reference TRBV19 and TRBJ2-3, is DGGITQSPKYLFRKEGQNVTLSCEQNLNHDAMYWYRQDPGQGLRLIYYSQIVNDFQKGDIAEGYSVSREKKESFPLTVTSAQKNPTAFYLCASSRALTTDTQYFGPGTRLTVL.

This clone occurred once. The rearrangement joins TRBV18 to TRBJ1-1, with 8 positions matching TRBD1. CDR3 length: 14 residues. Germline values: CDR1 KGHSH, CDR2 LQKENI. V shed 3 bases, J shed 5 bases, and the junction held 5 bases outside the gene matches. The CDR3 loop reads CASSPRTGGTEAFF. The CDR3 DNA follows: TGTGCCAGCTCACCCCGTACAGGGGGGACTGAAGCTTTCTTT.

The V call is TRBV5-6, the J call TRBJ2-5, with 8 bases identical to TRBD1. Per the germline V gene, CDR1 is SGHDT and CDR2 is YYEEEE. The CDR3 loop spans 17 amino acids. The junction had 11 bases not matched to a gene; V was cut back by 4 bases and J by 0 bases. Here the CDR3 reads CASSQEPTGDYQETQYF. Written as DNA, the CDR3 is TGTGCCAGCAGCCAGGAGCCGACAGGGGATTACCAAGAGACCCAGTACTTC.

This chain connects TRBV6-1 to TRBJ2-7, with D possibly TRBD1 on 6 matching bases. V lost 6 bases, J lost 0 bases, and 15 bases lay in between. The CDR3 is 15 amino acids. Per germline, CDR1 MNHNS and CDR2 SASEGT. The CDR3: CASRTQGSSSYEQYF. The CDR3 region has the DNA TGTGCCAGCAGGACGCAGGGGAGTAGCTCCTACGAGCAGTACTTC.

The chain couples TRBV5-1 to TRBJ2-5; 7 bases are shared with TRBD2. The CDR3 contains 14 residues. Germline assignment: CDR1 SGHRS and CDR2 YFSETQ. V was pared by 4 bases and J by 5 bases, with 8 bases of the junction left unmatched. For the CDR3, the DNA is TGCGCCAGCAGCCTCACTAGCGTCCAGGAGACCCAGTACTTC. It codes for CASSLTSVQETQYF.

The genes are TRBV2 and TRBJ2-7; a possible D gene is TRBD1 (6 bases). Germline V gene lookup returns CDR1 SNHLY and CDR2 FYNNEI. Trimming pared 4 bases from V and 0 bases from J, leaving 7 bases between. This CDR3 spans 13 amino acids. Here the CDR3 reads CASSVDSSYEQYF. The CDR3 DNA follows: TGTGCCAGCAGTGTGGACAGCTCCTACGAGCAGTACTTC.

This chain uses TRBV27 with TRBJ1-5; TRBD1 agrees at 10 bases. J was trimmed by 6 bases and V by 6 bases; bases with no gene match: 5. The CDR3 runs 14 residues. The germline CDR1 and CDR2 sequences are MNHEY and SMNVEV (reference sequence). The CDR3: CASRGQGTGQPQHF. The CDR3, as DNA: TGTGCCAGCAGGGGACAGGGGACAGGTCAGCCCCAGCATTTT.

Concerning this clone itself: It is likely a read error: a sequence one base away is far more abundant. The chain has TRBV6-4 and TRBJ2-7; 13 bases match TRBD2. V trimming: 2 bases; J trimming: 7 bases; junction bases outside the gene matches: 2. The germline gives CDR1 MRHNA, CDR2 SNTAGT. This CDR3 contains 14 residues. This chain's CDR3 is CASSDGTSGNEQYF. The CDR3, as DNA: TGTGCCAGCAGTGACGGGACTAGCGGGAATGAGCAGTACTTC.

The chain carries TRBV28 and TRBJ2-7; D possibly corresponds to TRBD2 (6 bases). Germline CDR1 reads MDHEN; CDR2 reads SYDVKM. The V end lost 7 bases, the J end lost 5 bases, and 18 bases lay between the germline ends. This CDR3 contains 14 residues. The DNA of the CDR3 is TGTGCCAGCAAGGCCCCTCCTCGGGGGAACGAGCAGTACTTC. Translated, it gives CASKAPPRGNEQYF.